This record looks at one T cell receptor (beta chain) sequence and its context. The junction departs from the called germline gene at one end, perhaps through a read error. Profiling relied on immunoSEQ multiplex PCR, and the TCRdb table lists in-frame clones only, not all of them. The table has tens of thousands of clones, over 80% seen once. The sample originates from a study of OX40 agonist ivuxolimab in advanced cancers. Germline V CDR1 and CDR2: SNHLY, FYNNEI. The CDR3 has 12 amino acids. The TCR sequence derives from an adult with an advanced solid tumor such as melanoma, head and neck, liver or kidney cancer. Specimen: CD4+ or CD8+ T cells sorted from blood, collected in a trial of the OX40 agonist ivuxolimab. The V and J genes are TRBV2 and TRBJ2-2; D remains ambiguous. DNA for the CDR3: TGTGCCAGCAGAGAAGGGTACGGGGAGCTGTTTTTT. It is translated as CASREGYGELFF.